This T cell receptor beta chain stems from a study of Graves' ophthalmopathy and Graves' hyperthyroidism. Excluded: other autoimmune disease, uncontrolled infection, pregnancy or lactation. This clonotype showed up many times. The CDR3 runs 15 residues. The germline gives CDR1 SNHLY, CDR2 FYNNEI. With 0 bases removed from V and 1 base from J, the gap between germline ends came to 9 bases. Amplified TCR beta CDR3 regions were obtained using RNA transcripts as template. The first-round RT-PCR employed HTBI primers together with the Qiagen OneStep RT-PCR kit. A multiplex PCR was then performed as the second round. TCRdb re-called the multiplex PCR reads through MiXCR, storing one row per CDR3 protein. Among 450,000 to 600,000 distinct CDR3 sequences listed, approximately 37% were seen once.

This TCR was sampled from an adult man with Graves' hyperthyroidism. The V call is TRBV2, the J call TRBJ1-2; TRBD1 might be the D (6 bases). Sequencing was carried out using peripheral blood or thyroid tissue (not recorded which). This CDR3 is CASSEADSYNYGYTF. CDR3 bases: TGTGCCAGCAGTGAAGCGGACAGCTATAACTATGGCTACACCTTC.